This T cell receptor (beta chain) derives from a study of blood T cell repertoires in COVID-19. This clone was counted a few times. In the source study's methods: From reference gene primer amplification, estimates of nucleated cell counts were derived. Profiling relied on immunoSEQ multiplex PCR, and the TCRdb table lists in-frame clones only, not all of them. That table gives V, J and clone size, and the DNA gave D and trimming. The table records 200,000 or so clones, more than 75% of them present only once. This CDR3 has 14 amino acids. Germline V lookup: CDR1 MGHRA, CDR2 YSYEKL. V shed 4 bases, J shed 3 bases, and the junction held 2 bases outside the gene matches.

The chain has TRBV4-1 and TRBJ1-3; the match to TRBD1 covers 8 bases. Material: peripheral blood. The sequence was collected from a man between 45 and 60 years old who had recovered from COVID-19. CDR3 region: CASSPGTGGNTIYF. The CDR3 DNA sequence: TGCGCCAGCAGCCCAGGGACAGGTGGAAACACCATATATTTT.